These T cell receptor beta chains were read from a single sample in a study of T cells in Graves' hyperthyroidism and ophthalmopathy. TCRdb independently ran MiXCR on the multiplex PCR reads; one entry per CDR3 protein. The table lists about 330,000 distinct CDR3 sequences, approximately 15% of them singletons. Sequencing was performed on blood. These receptors came from a woman in her 40s with Graves' ophthalmopathy. The CDR3 runs from the conserved cysteine through the conserved F or W. Fields, in order: J gene, CDR3 length, clone size, V gene, D gene, CDR3 DNA, CDR3 protein. A D gene is named only where the DNA matches it firmly. Not all rows give a size; the values are once, few, many and, for expanded clones, a class.

J: TRBJ2-2; length: 14; size: few; V: TRBV5-6; D: NA; DNA: TGTGCCAGCACCCCCGGTATCAGGCCCGGGGAGCTGTTTTTT; CDR3: CASTPGIRPGELFF
J: TRBJ2-2; length: 16; size: NA; V: TRBV15; D: NA; DNA: TGTGCCACCAGCTCCTTTTCCGGGACCTCGACCGGGGAGCTGTTTTTT; CDR3: CATSSFSGTSTGELFF
J: TRBJ1-1; length: 12; size: many; V: TRBV7-2; D: NA; DNA: TGTGCCAGCAGCTCGGTCGGGACTGAAGCTTTCTTT; CDR3: CASSSVGTEAFF
J: TRBJ2-1; length: 11; size: NA; V: TRBV30; D: NA; DNA: TGTGCCTGGAAAGGGCGGAATGAGCAGTTCTTC; CDR3: CAWKGRNEQFF
J: TRBJ1-1; length: 16; size: many; V: TRBV12-3/TRBV12-4; D: NA; DNA: TGTGCCAGCAGCCGAACCCTCCAAACAGGGAGCACTGAAGCTTTCTTT; CDR3: CASSRTLQTGSTEAFF
J: TRBJ2-5; length: 13; size: many; V: TRBV11-2; D: NA; DNA: TGTGCCAGCACTACCTGGGGTCGCGAGACCCAGTACTTC; CDR3: CASTTWGRETQYF
J: TRBJ2-7; length: 17; size: many; V: TRBV15; D: TRBD1; DNA: TGTGCCACCAGCAGAGGCCCACCGGGACAGGGGGACTACGAGCAGTACTTC; CDR3: CATSRGPPGQGDYEQYF
J: TRBJ2-7; length: 15; size: few; V: TRBV28; D: NA; DNA: TGTGCCAGCAGTTTTATAGGGGGGCCCACCTACGAGCAGTACTTC; CDR3: CASSFIGGPTYEQYF
J: TRBJ2-1; length: 14; size: NA; V: TRBV6-1; D: TRBD1; DNA: TGTGCCATAGAGAGACAACAGGGGGGCTATGAGCAGTTCTTC; CDR3: CAIERQQGGYEQFF
J: TRBJ1-3; length: 15; size: NA; V: TRBV5-8; D: NA; DNA: TGTGCCAGCAGCGCATGGACAGCCTCTGGAAACACCATATATTTT; CDR3: CASSAWTASGNTIYF
J: TRBJ2-7; length: 12; size: many; V: TRBV7-9; D: NA; DNA: TGTGCCAGCAGCCTGGAGGGGACAAAGCAGTACTTC; CDR3: CASSLEGTKQYF
J: TRBJ2-7; length: 17; size: NA; V: TRBV4-1; D: TRBD2; DNA: TGCGCCAGCAGCCAAGACAGATCTAGCGGGAGGGCCTACGAGCAGTACTTC; CDR3: CASSQDRSSGRAYEQYF
J: TRBJ2-7; length: 14; size: many; V: TRBV6-1; D: TRBD2; DNA: TGTGCCAGCAGATCCCTAGCGGGGGGCTACGAGCAGTACTTC; CDR3: CASRSLAGGYEQYF
J: TRBJ1-1; length: 14; size: many; V: TRBV24-1; D: NA; DNA: TGTGCCACCAGTGAGTCGGGGGGTCCGGCTGAAGCTTTCTTT; CDR3: CATSESGGPAEAFF
J: TRBJ1-5; length: 14; size: many; V: TRBV19; D: NA; DNA: TGTGCCAGTAGTATTAGTCAGGGACGACAGCCCCAGCATTTT; CDR3: CASSISQGRQPQHF
J: TRBJ2-5; length: 15; size: many; V: TRBV7-8; D: NA; DNA: TGTGCCAGCAGCCCCCGGCCGGTGCCACAAGAGACCCAGTACTTC; CDR3: CASSPRPVPQETQYF
J: TRBJ2-3; length: 13; size: NA; V: TRBV10-3; D: NA; DNA: TGTGCCATCAGTAACGTCCGCACAGATACGCAGTATTTT; CDR3: CAISNVRTDTQYF
J: TRBJ2-7; length: 14; size: once; V: TRBV15; D: NA; DNA: TGTGCCACCAGCAGAGACAAGGGAGTGGACGAGCAGTACTTC; CDR3: CATSRDKGVDEQYF
J: TRBJ1-6; length: 15; size: many; V: TRBV6-6; D: TRBD1; DNA: TGTGCCAGCAGTTACGAAGGGACAGCTAATTCACCCCTCCACTTT; CDR3: CASSYEGTANSPLHF
J: TRBJ1-1; length: 14; size: many; V: TRBV27; D: NA; DNA: TGTGCCAGCAGTTCCCTGCAGGGGTGGACTGAAGCTTTCTTT; CDR3: CASSSLQGWTEAFF
J: TRBJ1-2; length: 13; size: many; V: TRBV20-1; D: TRBD1; DNA: TGCAGTGCTCCGACAGGGAGGAAGAGTGGCTACACCTTC; CDR3: CSAPTGRKSGYTF
J: TRBJ2-1; length: 18; size: many; V: TRBV29-1; D: TRBD2; DNA: TGCAGCGTTGAAGATCGCCCCTCTAGCGGGAGGGAGTACAATGAGCAGTTCTTC; CDR3: CSVEDRPSSGREYNEQFF
J: TRBJ2-3; length: 14; size: many; V: TRBV3-1; D: TRBD2; DNA: TGTGCCAGCAGCTTAAGCGGGGGAGCAGATACGCAGTATTTT; CDR3: CASSLSGGADTQYF
J: TRBJ1-6; length: 16; size: many; V: TRBV7-8; D: NA; DNA: TGTGCCAGCAGCTTAGCGTCGACAGTCGGCAATTCACCCCTCCACTTT; CDR3: CASSLASTVGNSPLHF
J: TRBJ2-1; length: 16; size: NA; V: TRBV10-1; D: TRBD2; DNA: TGCGCCAGCAGTGAGTCTACTAGCGGGGACTACAATGAGCAGTTCTTC; CDR3: CASSESTSGDYNEQFF
J: TRBJ1-1; length: 15; size: few; V: TRBV18; D: TRBD1; DNA: TGTGCCAGCGGGCGGGCGGGACAGATCGAAACTGAAGCTTTCTTT; CDR3: CASGRAGQIETEAFF
J: TRBJ1-5; length: 17; size: few; V: TRBV20-1; D: NA; DNA: TGCAGTGCTAGTTCTAACCGATTGCCATGGGGCAATCAGCCCCAGCATTTT; CDR3: CSASSNRLPWGNQPQHF
J: TRBJ1-1; length: 14; size: many; V: TRBV7-8; D: NA; DNA: TGTGCCAGCAGTTCCACAAGAATGAACACTGAAGCTTTCTTT; CDR3: CASSSTRMNTEAFF
J: TRBJ2-2; length: 13; size: few; V: TRBV14; D: NA; DNA: TGTGCCAGCAGCCCGGGACTCAGGCGGGAGCTGTTTTTT; CDR3: CASSPGLRRELFF
J: TRBJ2-7; length: 15; size: few; V: TRBV18; D: NA; DNA: TGTGCCAGCTCACCACCGGGTCGAGGGTCCTACGAGCAGTACTTC; CDR3: CASSPPGRGSYEQYF
J: TRBJ1-1; length: 15; size: many; V: TRBV7-6; D: TRBD1; DNA: TGTGCCAGCAGCGAGTCGACAGGGGGCGGCTCTGAAGCTTTCTTT; CDR3: CASSESTGGGSEAFF
J: TRBJ2-7; length: 14; size: many; V: TRBV20-1; D: NA; DNA: TGCAGTGTCATTCACACCTCTAGAAGCCACGAGCAGTACTTC; CDR3: CSVIHTSRSHEQYF
J: TRBJ2-1; length: 14; size: many; V: TRBV5-6; D: NA; DNA: TGTGCCAGCAGCCCCCGGTCCCCGGGTGATGAGCAGTTCTTC; CDR3: CASSPRSPGDEQFF
J: TRBJ2-2; length: 15; size: NA; V: TRBV5-1; D: TRBD2; DNA: TGCGCCAGCAGCGACGGACTAGCGGGCACCGGGGAGCTGTTTTTT; CDR3: CASSDGLAGTGELFF
J: TRBJ2-7; length: 14; size: NA; V: TRBV4-1; D: TRBD1; DNA: TGCGCCAGCAGCCAAGATGGGACAGGAAGCGAGCAGTACTTC; CDR3: CASSQDGTGSEQYF
J: TRBJ2-6; length: 19; size: few; V: TRBV27; D: NA; DNA: TGTGCCAGCAGTTTATCATCTTTGGGGAGATTCTCTGGGGCCAACGTCCTGACTTTC; CDR3: CASSLSSLGRFSGANVLTF
J: TRBJ1-6; length: 15; size: few; V: TRBV30; D: NA; DNA: TGTGCCTGGAGTCCCGACTATACCTATAATTCACCCCTCCACTTT; CDR3: CAWSPDYTYNSPLHF
J: TRBJ2-1; length: 12; size: many; V: TRBV29-1; D: NA; DNA: TGCAGCGTTGCCAAAGCCGACAGAGAGCAGTTCTTC; CDR3: CSVAKADREQFF